This is a list of T cell receptor beta chains from one sample in a study of cytomegalovirus exposure and HLA in healthy donors. The assay was immunoSEQ multiplex PCR, and TCRdb's table has in-frame clones only and misses some. The sample includes 130,000 or so clones, around 90% seen only once; the top ten take under 2%. Sequencing was performed on PBMCs. Every receptor here comes from a woman under 30 in good health and CMV-seronegative. Both conserved end residues are part of each CDR3.

V gene	J gene	CDR3 protein
TRBV6-1	TRBJ2-2	CATGRRGGWTGELFF
TRBV5-1	TRBJ2-3	CASSGLAGGVTDTQYF
TRBV29-1	TRBJ2-3	CSVEDARLAGSTDTQYF
TRBV27	TRBJ2-1	CASSLSSRVGQFF
TRBV2	TRBJ2-5	CASSGGGGETQYF
TRBV2	TRBJ2-2	CASRRGQTNTGELFF
TRBV2	TRBJ2-1	CASSGGLDNEQFF
TRBV30	TRBJ2-1	CAWSVLPQGAGNEQFF
TRBV27	TRBJ1-2	CASSPRDRGLEGYTF
TRBV5-1	TRBJ1-1	CASSLDRPLNTEAFF
TRBV5-1	TRBJ2-7	CASTTSGVSEQYF
TRBV11-2	TRBJ2-3	CASSLGRGVGTDTQYF
TRBV5-1	TRBJ1-1	CASSSGPGAGPLNTEAFF
TRBV5-1	TRBJ2-5	CASTRGDRLLETQYF
TRBV6-5	TRBJ2-1	CASSRGPYNEQFF